These T cell receptor beta chains were read from a single sample in a study of T cells expressing NK-cell markers. TCRdb reprocessed the 5' RACE reads and reports one entry per CDR3 protein, with no DNA. The sample includes approximately 550,000 distinct CDR3 sequences. The sequencing input was blood T cells: a sorted CD56 or NKG2C T cell subset, CD4+ or CD8+ T cells, or bulk PBMC T cells (not recorded which). The receptors here all came from a man aged 18-30 years in good health. Each CDR3 is given with its conserved first and last residue.

CDR3 protein: CATQREGLGSVHEQFF; V gene: TRBV7-9; CDR3 length: 16; J gene: TRBJ2-1
CDR3 protein: CASSQDLRGAQETQYF; V gene: TRBV14; CDR3 length: 16; J gene: TRBJ2-5
CDR3 protein: CASSSGLAGWRETQYF; V gene: TRBV11-2; CDR3 length: 16; J gene: TRBJ2-5
CDR3 protein: CASRRTGVTTGELFF; V gene: TRBV12-3/TRBV12-4; CDR3 length: 15; J gene: TRBJ2-2
CDR3 protein: CASSQDDGTPQGQPQHF; V gene: TRBV3-1; CDR3 length: 17; J gene: TRBJ1-5
CDR3 protein: CASSLVGRAGYTF; V gene: TRBV7-2; CDR3 length: 13; J gene: TRBJ1-2
CDR3 protein: CSVVLSGIGEQYF; V gene: TRBV29-1; CDR3 length: 13; J gene: TRBJ2-7
CDR3 protein: CASSSLTLGPAIRPYEQYF; V gene: TRBV6-2/TRBV6-3; CDR3 length: 19; J gene: TRBJ2-7
CDR3 protein: CASSLEIGLGYTF; V gene: TRBV11-2; CDR3 length: 13; J gene: TRBJ1-2
CDR3 protein: CASSQRAGTTAKNIQYF; V gene: TRBV12-3/TRBV12-4; CDR3 length: 17; J gene: TRBJ2-4
CDR3 protein: CSAISSLLYNEQFF; V gene: TRBV20-1; CDR3 length: 14; J gene: TRBJ2-1
CDR3 protein: CASSFDSQGVHF; V gene: TRBV7-9; CDR3 length: 12; J gene: TRBJ1-6
CDR3 protein: CASSITPAAETQYF; V gene: TRBV5-1; CDR3 length: 14; J gene: TRBJ2-5